This TCR beta chain was recorded in a study of blood T cell repertoires in COVID-19. Study-level background: PBMCs, B-cell-depleted T cells, or T cells were the source of the cDNA or gDNA that made up the material.

The CDR3 sequence is 15 residues long. Germline CDR1 is SEHNR and CDR2 is FQNEAQ (reference sequence). Under the authors' procedure: Nucleated cell counts were estimated from reference gene primer amplification. Sequencing was performed with immunoSEQ multiplex PCR; in TCRdb, only in-frame clones are kept and a portion is missing. That table is the source of V, J and clone size, and D and trimming were worked out from the DNA. The sample includes 84,000 or so clones, 83% of them seen just once. Comments on this clone: At one end, the junction sequence differs from germline, possibly due to a read error.

V and J are TRBV7-9 and TRBJ2-2; TRBD2 matches at 11 bases. This sequence originates from a woman older than 75 with acute or convalescent COVID-19. The sample taken for sequencing was peripheral blood. Here the CDR3 DNA reads TGTGCCAGCAGCTTGACTAGCGGGAACTCCGGGGAGCTGTTTTTT. It specifies CASSLTSGNSGELFF. Supplemented by reference TRBV7-9 and TRBJ2-2, the full variable domain reads DTGVSQNPRHKITKRGQNVTFRCDPISEHNRLYWYRQTLGQGPEFLTYFQNEAQLEKSRLLSDRFSAERPKGSFSTLEIQRTEQGDSAMYLCASSLTSGNSGELFFGEGSRLTVL.